The 32 T cell receptor beta chains listed next were all sequenced from one sample in a study of beta chain features in type 1 diabetes. Expressed TCRB transcripts were sequenced, since all the RNA that had been isolated was reverse transcribed. The method was immunoSEQ multiplex PCR; TCRdb's version includes in-frame clones alone and lacks a portion of them. The sample holds a few hundred thousand clones, roughly a quarter seen once. Study results and limitations: Shortening of TCRB CDR3s, moderate but significant, appeared in all four CD4+ subsets of Type 1 diabetes patients.

No antigen has been identified for these receptors. Sequences were obtained from naive CD4+ T cells from blood. These receptors were obtained from a woman in her 30s with type 1 diabetes.

The V gene is TRBV7-9, the J gene TRBJ1-5, with no clear D. Germline CDR1 and CDR2: SEHNR and FQNEAQ (reference sequence). This CDR3 comprises 17 residues. Trimming pared 5 bases from V and 0 bases from J, leaving 17 bases between. CDR3 loop: CASSPGSSPFSNQPQHF. Here the CDR3 DNA reads TGTGCCAGCAGCCCAGGTTCGAGTCCCTTTAGCAATCAGCCCCAGCATTTT.

The V gene is TRBV18, the J gene TRBJ2-7; TRBD2 agrees at 7 bases. This CDR3 is 13 amino acids long. The V and J ends lost 6 bases and 11 bases, in that order; junction bases with no gene match: 13. Germline CDR1 is KGHSH and CDR2 is LQKENI. Here the CDR3 DNA reads TGTGCCAGCTCCCCCACTAGCGAAGGGTTTAAGTACTTC. This sequence encodes CASSPTSEGFKYF.

V usage is TRBV7-4 and J usage is TRBJ1-5; TRBD1 agrees at 7 bases. J lost 5 bases, V lost 3 bases, and 7 bases had no gene match. CDR3 length: 15 residues. Germline CDR1 and CDR2: SGHVT and SQSDAQ. The CDR3 here is CASSFSTGWDQPQHF. The CDR3 nucleotides are TGTGCCAGCAGCTTTTCGACAGGGTGGGATCAGCCCCAGCATTTT.

The chain employs TRBV6-1 and TRBJ2-5; D possibly corresponds to TRBD1 (5 bases). CDR1 MNHNS and CDR2 SASEGT come from the germline V gene. V was shortened by 4 bases and J by 2 bases, with 11 bases between the two germline ends. The CDR3 spans 14 residues. CDR3 amino acids: CASSGVGLQETQYF. The CDR3 coding sequence is TGTGCCAGCAGTGGAGTGGGGCTGCAAGAGACCCAGTACTTC.

The chain carries TRBV5-1 and TRBJ2-1, with D maybe TRBD1 (6 bases). V gave up 0 bases and J gave up 8 bases, with 15 bases separating them. Germline V gene lookup returns CDR1 SGHRS and CDR2 YFSETQ. The CDR3 is 15 amino acids. CDR3 in amino acids: CASSLEGHRGDEQFF. Written as DNA, the CDR3 is TGCGCCAGCAGCTTGGAGGGACACCGTGGGGATGAGCAGTTCTTC.

This clone was observed a handful of times. Distinct nucleotide sequences in the sample also encode this CDR3. V gene TRBV7-9 combines with J gene TRBJ1-1; 8 bases line up with TRBD1. This CDR3 spans 14 amino acids. Germline values: CDR1 SEHNR, CDR2 FQNEAQ (reference sequence). V gave up 2 bases and J gave up 1 base; unmatched junction bases: 0. CDR3 amino acids: CASSLQGANTEAFF. The CDR3 region has the DNA TGTGCCAGCAGCTTACAGGGGGCGAACACTGAAGCTTTCTTT.

This clone was seen more than once but under ten times. V and J are TRBV18 and TRBJ2-7; no reliable D call. V was clipped by 1 base and J by 2 bases, with 12 bases between them. This CDR3 has 15 residues. From germline, CDR1 is KGHSH and CDR2 LQKENI. CDR3 nucleotides: TGTGCCAGCTCACCACGGAAAGACACAACCTACGAGCAGTACTTC. Its protein product is CASSPRKDTTYEQYF.

The chain links TRBV15 to TRBJ2-4, with D unclear. Germline assignment: CDR1 LNHNV and CDR2 YYDKDF (reference sequence). The CDR3 is made up of 13 amino acids. V lost 3 bases to trimming and J lost 9 bases, with 12 bases between them. The CDR3 DNA follows: TGTGCCACCAGCAGTGCCCTACTAAGCATTCAGTACTTC. Its translation is CATSSALLSIQYF.

This clone was seen more than once but under ten times. The V and J genes are TRBV28 and TRBJ2-3; 13 bases map to TRBD2. CDR1 is MDHEN, CDR2 SYDVKM, per germline. After removal of 6 bases from V and 10 bases from J, the junction contained 10 bases not matched to a gene. The CDR3 consists of 15 residues. The CDR3 sequence is CASSPSRTSGSSQYF. The CDR3, as DNA: TGTGCCAGCAGCCCCTCTAGGACTAGCGGGAGTTCGCAGTATTTT.

The V call is TRBV2, the J call TRBJ2-7; no clear D gene. The length of the CDR3 is 14 residues. Deletions cut 0 bases from V and 3 bases from J, with 9 bases between. Germline assignment: CDR1 SNHLY and CDR2 FYNNEI. The CDR3 DNA follows: TGTGCCAGCAGTGAAGCGGGCACCTACTACGAGCAGTACTTC. Residues: CASSEAGTYYEQYF.

The chain joins TRBV11-1 to TRBJ2-7; TRBD1 aligns across 9 bases. Germline CDR1 and CDR2: SGHAT and FQDESV (reference sequence). V was clipped by 6 bases and J by 0 bases; unmatched bases: 6. The CDR3 is made up of 15 amino acids. As DNA, the CDR3 is TGTGCCAGCAGACTCGGACAGGGGTTCTCCTACGAGCAGTACTTC. The encoded protein is CASRLGQGFSYEQYF. Full variable domain (missing parts from reference TRBV11-1 and TRBJ2-7): EAEVAQSPRYKITEKSQAVAFWCDPISGHATLYWYRQILGQGPELLVQFQDESVVDDSQLPKDRFSAERLKGVDSTLKIQPAELGDSAMYLCASRLGQGFSYEQYFGPGTRLTVT.

The sample holds a few counts of this clone. The J gene is TRBJ2-3, the V gene TRBV5-1; D gene uncertain. This CDR3 has 14 amino acids. The V gene lost 4 bases and the J gene lost 2 bases, with 11 bases spanning the gap. The germline gives CDR1 SGHRS, CDR2 YFSETQ. The CDR3 sequence is CASSQQPTTDTQYF. The CDR3 DNA reads TGCGCCAGCAGCCAACAGCCTACCACAGATACGCAGTATTTT.

This clone was picked up a small number of times. The chain is built from TRBV13 and TRBJ2-7; 7 nucleotides match TRBD2. V lost 0 bases and J lost 2; bases outside the gene matches: 4. CDR1 and CDR2 from the germline V gene are PRHDT and FYEKMQ (reference sequence). This CDR3 region has 15 residues. The CDR3 nucleotides read TGTGCCAGCAGCTTAGGCCGGGGGAGGGCCTACGAGCAGTACTTC. Translated: CASSLGRGRAYEQYF.

The gene calls are TRBV28 and TRBJ1-2; the D gene is possibly TRBD1 (6 bases). V was trimmed by 5 bases and J by 3 bases, leaving 13 bases between them. The CDR3 totals 14 residues. Germline V gene lookup returns CDR1 MDHEN and CDR2 SYDVKM. Here the CDR3 DNA reads TGTGCCAGCAGTGCCACCAGGGGTGACTATGGCTACACCTTC. Encoded protein: CASSATRGDYGYTF.

The CDR3 here is CASSLAAGQFF. The CDR3 region has the DNA TGTGCCAGCAGCCTGGCAGCGGGGCAGTTCTTC. The J gene is TRBJ2-1, the V gene TRBV5-6; D possibly corresponds to TRBD2 (6 bases). The CDR3 contains 11 residues. Germline V gene data show CDR1 as SGHDT and CDR2 as YYEEEE. Trimming removed 4 bases from V and 12 bases from J, with 11 bases in between.

This chain joins TRBV7-9 and TRBJ2-1; TRBD2 matches 7 bases. The CDR3 extends over 14 amino acids. V gave up 0 bases and J gave up 9 bases; unmatched junction bases: 5. Germline V gene data show CDR1 as SEHNR and CDR2 as FQNEAQ (reference sequence). The CDR3 DNA is TGTGCCAGCAGCTTAGCGTCGAGACTAGCTGAGCAGTTCTTC. Its translation: CASSLASRLAEQFF. Looking up the rest from reference TRBV7-9 and TRBJ2-1 gives the full variable domain: DTGVSQNPRHKITKRGQNVTFRCDPISEHNRLYWYRQTLGQGPEFLTYFQNEAQLEKSRLLSDRFSAERPKGSFSTLEIQRTEQGDSAMYLCASSLASRLAEQFFGPGTRLTVL.

As regards this clone: Other DNA sequences within the sample encode an identical CDR3. V and J are TRBV19 and TRBJ2-3; perhaps TRBD2 as D (5 bases). V was trimmed by 4 bases and J by 5 bases, leaving 7 bases between them. Germline CDR1 is LNHDA and CDR2 is SQIVND (reference sequence). The CDR3 extends over 12 amino acids. The CDR3 sequence: CASSTSGDTQYF. CDR3 coding DNA: TGTGCCAGTAGTACGAGCGGAGATACGCAGTATTTT.

The chain uses TRBV5-1 and TRBJ1-1, with a possible D match to TRBD1 (5 bases). V dropped 1 base and J dropped 1 base, with 14 bases sitting between them. Germline lookup yields CDR1 SGHRS and CDR2 YFSETQ. The CDR3 covers 16 residues. CDR3 amino acids: CASSLMPGVTNTEAFF. The CDR3 DNA reads TGCGCCAGCAGCTTGATGCCGGGGGTAACGAACACTGAAGCTTTCTTT.

The chain couples TRBV27 to TRBJ2-7; TRBD1 is a possible D gene (6 bases). V was pared by 7 bases and J by 3 bases, with 13 bases between. This CDR3 has 13 residues. Germline CDR1 and CDR2: MNHEY and SMNVEV (reference sequence). For the CDR3, the DNA is TGTGCCAGCAAACGACAGGAGAGCTACGAGCAGTACTTC. Translation: CASKRQESYEQYF.

The chain has TRBV6-1 and TRBJ2-3, with TRBD1 identical over 8 bases. The germline gives CDR1 MNHNS, CDR2 SASEGT. Losses at the gene ends were 2 bases for V and 4 bases for J; bases not matched to a gene: 11. This CDR3 has 17 amino acids. Written as DNA, the CDR3 is TGTGCCAGCAGTGAATCTCTAGGGGCAGGGGGCGCAGATACGCAGTATTTT. The encoded protein is CASSESLGAGGADTQYF.

V usage is TRBV28 and J usage is TRBJ2-5; 7 nucleotides line up with TRBD1. CDR1 and CDR2 from the germline V gene are MDHEN and SYDVKM. J gave up 4 bases and V 7 bases, and 15 bases lay outside the gene matches. The CDR3 totals 16 residues. This chain's CDR3 is CASNPTRQGPGETQYF. The DNA of the CDR3 is TGTGCCAGCAACCCTACTCGACAGGGTCCGGGAGAGACCCAGTACTTC.

In this sample, this clone turned up a few times. The chain has TRBV2 and TRBJ1-2; D is possibly TRBD1 (6 bases). Germline CDR1 and CDR2: SNHLY and FYNNEI. V was trimmed by 9 bases and J by 3 bases, leaving 17 bases between them. The CDR3 loop spans 14 amino acids. The CDR3 here is CARRLWGQDYGYTF. The CDR3 DNA reads as TGTGCCAGGAGGTTGTGGGGGCAAGACTATGGCTACACCTTC.

The chain couples TRBV19 to TRBJ2-1; 8 bases are a match to TRBD2. Trimming took 4 bases from V and 3 from J; bases not matched to a gene: 2. Germline V gene data show CDR1 as LNHDA and CDR2 as SQIVND (reference sequence). The CDR3 length is 14 residues. CDR3 amino acids: CASSSGRLYNEQFF. Written as DNA, the CDR3 is TGTGCCAGTAGTAGCGGGAGGCTCTACAATGAGCAGTTCTTC.

This clone came up a few times. V usage is TRBV5-1 and J usage is TRBJ2-5; possibly TRBD1 for D (5 bases). The CDR3 extends over 12 amino acids. Germline lookup yields CDR1 SGHRS and CDR2 YFSETQ. V lost 5 bases and J 1 base, leaving 6 bases between the germline ends. In DNA form, the CDR3 reads TGCGCCAGCAGAGGGGCCCAAGAGACCCAGTACTTC. Protein: CASRGAQETQYF.

There are a few counts of this clone. The chain links TRBV6-5 to TRBJ2-1; a weak D match, TRBD2 (6 bases). Germline loops: CDR1 MNHEY, CDR2 SVGAGI. The CDR3 contains 12 residues. V gave up 8 bases and J gave up 4 bases, with 9 bases separating them. The CDR3 spells CASRSGYNEQFF. The CDR3 DNA is TGTGCCAGCCGGAGCGGGTACAATGAGCAGTTCTTC.

The chain employs TRBV11-1 and TRBJ1-1; 9 bases line up with TRBD1. The germline V gene has CDR1 SGHAT and CDR2 FQDESV (reference sequence). V lost 5 bases and J lost 4; bases outside the gene matches: 2. The CDR3 consists of 13 residues. The CDR3 loop reads CASSTTGGTEAFF. CDR3 sequence (DNA): TGTGCCAGCAGCACGACAGGGGGCACTGAAGCTTTCTTT.

This clone was seen more than once but under ten times. The CDR3 spells CSVRPGQGYNEQFF. CDR3 in DNA: TGCAGCGTGAGACCGGGACAGGGATACAATGAGCAGTTCTTC. V and J are TRBV29-1 and TRBJ2-1; the match to TRBD1 covers 9 bases. Trimming at V came to 6 bases and at J to 4 bases, leaving 7 bases not matched to a gene. The CDR3 totals 14 residues. Per the germline V gene, CDR1 is SQVTM and CDR2 is ANQGSEA.

The chain joins TRBV29-1 to TRBJ1-5; a possible D gene is TRBD1 (6 bases). V lost 7 bases and J lost 6, with 16 bases in between. Germline values: CDR1 SQVTM, CDR2 ANQGSEA. CDR3 length: 13 amino acids. This CDR3 reads CSGASGAGQPQHF. CDR3 nucleotide sequence: TGCAGCGGTGCCTCAGGGGCTGGTCAGCCCCAGCATTTT.

This chain joins TRBV18 and TRBJ1-2; D is undetermined. The CDR3 is made up of 12 amino acids. Looked up from germline, CDR1 is KGHSH and CDR2 is LQKENI. The V end lost 5 bases, the J end lost 4 bases, and 8 bases lay between the germline ends. In DNA, the CDR3 is TGTGCCAGCTCAAGCGGGGTCTATGGCTACACCTTC. Translation: CASSSGVYGYTF. The whole variable domain, filled in from reference TRBV18 and TRBJ1-2, reads NAGVMQNPRHLVRRRGQEARLRCSPMKGHSHVYWYRQLPEEGLKFMVYLQKENIIDESGMPKERFSAEFPKEGPSILRIQQVVRGDSAAYFCASSSGVYGYTFGSGTRLTVV.

V is TRBV29-1 and J is TRBJ2-1; D may be TRBD2 (7 bases). There are 12 residues in the CDR3. The ends were cut back, 3 bases at V and 8 bases at J, with 11 bases in the middle. Germline V gene sequence: CDR1 SQVTM, CDR2 ANQGSEA. DNA for the CDR3: TGCAGCGTTGATCGGGGGGCCCATGAGCAGTTCTTC. It is translated as CSVDRGAHEQFF.

This clone was counted only a few times. The chain uses TRBV4-2 and TRBJ2-7; 9 nucleotides agree with TRBD1. Germline V gives CDR1 LGHNA, CDR2 YNFKEQ. V gave up 0 bases and J gave up 2 bases; unmatched junction bases: 2. This CDR3 has 15 amino acids. In DNA form, the CDR3 reads TGTGCCAGCAGCCAAGAGGGACAGGGCGCCTACGAGCAGTACTTC. The encoded protein is CASSQEGQGAYEQYF.

This clone has just a few counts. The V gene is TRBV5-1, the J gene TRBJ2-3, with 9 nucleotides matching TRBD2. This CDR3 spans 18 amino acids. Germline V gene sequence: CDR1 SGHRS, CDR2 YFSETQ. Trimming cost V 3 bases and J 0 bases; bases outside gene matches: 11. DNA of the CDR3: TGCGCCAGCAGCTCACCCGTGACTAGCGGCAGTAGCACAGATACGCAGTATTTT. This encodes CASSSPVTSGSSTDTQYF.